This record looks at one T cell receptor (beta chain) sequence and its context. Some clones are missing from TCRdb's copy, which holds only in-frame ones; the method was immunoSEQ multiplex PCR. The data contain approximately 85,000 clones, 70% to 90% of them singletons. This entry belongs to a study of blood T cell repertoires in COVID-19. This CDR3 contains 13 residues. Germline V lookup: CDR1 SGHTA, CDR2 FQGNSA. Trimming took off 5 bases at V and 6 bases at J, with 12 bases between the two ends. This clonotype was sampled from a woman between 70 and 85 years old with active or convalescent COVID-19. The rearrangement links TRBV7-2 to TRBJ2-3; no clear D. The sample consisted of peripheral blood. CDR3 DNA sequence: TGTGCCAGCAGCCAGACACGTATCGATACGCAGTATTTT. This codes for CASSQTRIDTQYF.